This T cell receptor (beta chain) emerged from a study of OX40 agonist ivuxolimab in advanced cancers. Clones were read by immunoSEQ multiplex PCR, and TCRdb kept only the in-frame ones, dropping some. The sample lists tens of thousands of clones, roughly 90% seen once, with about 5% in the top ten. Trimming removed 5 bases from V and 1 base from J, with 2 bases in between. Germline V gene lookup returns CDR1 MGHDK and CDR2 SYGVNS. This CDR3 spans 11 amino acids. The material was CD4+ or CD8+ T cells sorted from blood, obtained in a trial of the OX40 agonist ivuxolimab. The sequence derives from an adult with an advanced solid tumor such as melanoma, head and neck, liver or kidney cancer. This chain uses TRBV25-1 with TRBJ1-2; D not resolved. Here the CDR3 reads CASSFNYGYTF. Here the CDR3 DNA reads TGTGCCAGCAGTTTTAACTATGGCTACACCTTC.